The 24 T cell receptor beta chains below were found in one sample sequenced in a study of cytomegalovirus exposure and HLA in healthy donors. Primers: 60 Vbeta forward and 13 Jbeta reverse. The assay was immunoSEQ multiplex PCR, and TCRdb's table has in-frame clones only and misses some. The sample carries 90,000 to 130,000 clones, about 74% recorded once. Sequencing was performed on PBMCs. The source of these receptors is a young man in good health and CMV-seropositive.

The chain recombines TRBV4-1 with TRBJ2-7; possibly TRBD2 for D (6 bases). CDR1 and CDR2 from the germline V gene are MGHRA and YSYEKL. This CDR3 is built from 17 residues. Trimming removed 1 base from V and 3 bases from J, with 19 bases in between. CDR3 nucleotide sequence: TGCGCCAGCAGCCAAGCCGGGGGACTGGGCATGATCTACGAGCAGTACTTC. Translation: CASSQAGGLGMIYEQYF.

The rearrangement links TRBV11-2 to TRBJ2-1, with unresolved D. CDR1 and CDR2 from the germline V gene are SGHAT and FQNNGV. V gave up 4 bases and J gave up 7 bases, with 11 bases separating them. This CDR3 has 13 amino acids. CDR3 DNA sequence: TGTGCCAGCAGCTCGTCCCTCTATAATGAGCAGTTCTTC. Its protein product is CASSSSLYNEQFF.

This clone was seen once. The gene calls are TRBV5-4 and TRBJ2-4; 10 nucleotides agree with TRBD2. With 2 bases clipped from V and 1 base from J, the junction kept 9 bases outside the gene matches. This CDR3 comprises 18 residues. Germline assignment: CDR1 SGHNT and CDR2 YYREEE (reference sequence). CDR3 loop: CASSFGAGGRGAKNIQYF. Here the CDR3 DNA reads TGTGCCAGCAGCTTTGGAGCGGGGGGGCGAGGGGCCAAAAACATTCAGTACTTC.

V usage is TRBV25-1 and J usage is TRBJ1-1; D is unclear. V shed 5 bases and J shed 4 bases, with 8 bases lying between them. Germline loops: CDR1 MGHDK, CDR2 SYGVNS. This CDR3 comprises 12 residues. This CDR3 reads CASSREATEAFF. The CDR3 coding sequence is TGTGCCAGCAGTCGGGAAGCCACTGAAGCTTTCTTT.

This clone was seen a single time. In DNA form, the CDR3 reads TGTGCCAGCAGCTCCAGGGGCGGGGAGACCCAGTACTTC. This sequence encodes CASSSRGGETQYF. V gene TRBV5-4 combines with J gene TRBJ2-5; tentatively, D is TRBD1 (6 bases). The germline gives CDR1 SGHNT, CDR2 YYREEE (reference sequence). V gave up 3 bases and J gave up 5 bases, with 11 bases separating them. CDR3 length equals 13 residues. Filled out from reference TRBV5-4 and TRBJ2-5, the complete variable domain reads ETGVTQSPTHLIKTRGQQVTLRCSSQSGHNTVSWYQQALGQGPQFIFQYYREEENGRGNFPPRFSGLQFPNYSSELNVNALELDDSALYLCASSSRGGETQYFGPGTRLLVL.

The chain links TRBV6-5 to TRBJ1-5; D not resolved. The germline V and J ends were trimmed by 7 bases and 5 bases, with 15 bases remaining between them. Germline CDR1 is MNHEY and CDR2 is SVGAGI. CDR3 length equals 14 residues. CDR3: CASTMEARHQPQHF. In DNA form, the CDR3 reads TGTGCCAGCACGATGGAGGCCAGACATCAGCCCCAGCATTTT.

The rearrangement joins TRBV11-2 to TRBJ2-7, with TRBD1 matching 8 bases. CDR1 and CDR2 (germline): SGHAT, FQNNGV. This CDR3 is built from 17 residues. V trimming: 1 base; J trimming: 1 base; junction bases outside the gene matches: 9. CDR3 in DNA: TGTGCCAGCAGCTTAGCACGCGGACAGGGTCTATCCTACGAGCAGTACTTC. This encodes CASSLARGQGLSYEQYF. The entire variable domain, with the rest obtained from reference TRBV11-2 and TRBJ2-7, is as follows: EAGVAQSPRYKIIEKRQSVAFWCNPISGHATLYWYQQILGQGPKLLIQFQNNGVVDDSQLPKDRFSAERLKGVDSTLKIQPAKLEDSAVYLCASSLARGQGLSYEQYFGPGTRLTVT.

The chain recombines TRBV7-6 with TRBJ1-6; perhaps TRBD1 as D (5 bases). The CDR3 contains 15 residues. Germline values: CDR1 SGHVS, CDR2 FNYEAQ. V shed 5 bases and J shed 5 bases, with 13 bases lying between them. The CDR3 nucleotides are TGTGCCAGCAGCGCGGGACGGGCAAATAATTCACCCCTCCACTTT. The encoded protein is CASSAGRANNSPLHF.

V gene TRBV5-4 combines with J gene TRBJ2-5, with 9 positions matching TRBD2. Looked up from germline, CDR1 is SGHNT and CDR2 is YYREEE (reference sequence). The CDR3 has 16 amino acids. V lost 0 bases, J lost 4 bases, and 7 bases stayed unmatched. DNA for the CDR3: TGTGCCAGCAGCTTGGTCGGCGGGGGGGGCCTAGAGACCCAGTACTTC. Its translation is CASSLVGGGGLETQYF.

This clone was detected only once. The chain has TRBV5-8 and TRBJ1-5, with 7 bases matching TRBD1. The CDR3 totals 12 residues. V lost 2 bases, J lost 7 bases, and 0 bases stayed unmatched. The V gene's germline CDR1 is SGHTS and CDR2 YDEGEE. DNA for the CDR3: TGTGCCAGCAGCTTCAGGGGGCAGCCCCAGCATTTT. This encodes CASSFRGQPQHF.

The chain recombines TRBV6-1 with TRBJ2-2; 10 bases fit TRBD2. In germline, CDR1 is MNHNS, CDR2 SASEGT. V shed 4 bases, J shed 1 base, and the junction held 0 bases outside the gene matches. This CDR3 region has 15 residues. Here the CDR3 DNA reads TGTGCCAGCAGTGGACTAGCGGGGAACACCGGGGAGCTGTTTTTT. It translates to CASSGLAGNTGELFF.

This clone has more than one count but fewer than ten. The J gene is TRBJ2-1, the V gene TRBV7-6, with 10 bases that match TRBD1. This CDR3 is built from 15 residues. V was clipped by 3 bases and J by 7 bases; unmatched bases: 6. From germline, CDR1 is SGHVS and CDR2 FNYEAQ. The DNA for the CDR3 is TGTGCCAGCAGCTTCGGACAGGGGGTTGTGAATGAGCAGTTCTTC. Amino acid sequence: CASSFGQGVVNEQFF.

This chain joins TRBV15 and TRBJ1-1; maybe TRBD1 (6 bases). Germline V CDR1 and CDR2: LNHNV, YYDKDF (reference sequence). This CDR3 has 17 amino acids. Trimming cost V 0 bases and J 3 bases, with 17 bases left between them. The CDR3 DNA sequence: TGTGCCACCAGCAGAGATCGCAAAGGCAGGGGAGACACTGAAGCTTTCTTT. Translating it yields CATSRDRKGRGDTEAFF.

The chain joins TRBV18 to TRBJ1-2; unclear D gene. Germline CDR1 and CDR2: KGHSH and LQKENI. Trimming pared 3 bases from V and 1 base from J, leaving 9 bases between. The CDR3 extends over 14 amino acids. The chain's CDR3 is CASSPGIDNYGYTF. The CDR3 DNA reads TGTGCCAGCTCACCCGGGATAGATAACTATGGCTACACCTTC. Based on the CDR3 plus reference TRBV18 and TRBJ1-2, the full variable domain is NAGVMQNPRHLVRRRGQEARLRCSPMKGHSHVYWYRQLPEEGLKFMVYLQKENIIDESGMPKERFSAEFPKEGPSILRIQQVVRGDSAAYFCASSPGIDNYGYTFGSGTRLTVV.

Concerning this clone itself: The junction differs from germline at one of its ends, possibly a read error. The V call is TRBV7-9, the J call TRBJ2-7; TRBD1 matches at 10 bases. Germline CDR1 reads SEHNR; CDR2 reads FQNEAQ (reference sequence). The CDR3 loop spans 19 amino acids. For the CDR3, the DNA is TGTTCCAGCAGCCCTAAGACAGGGGGCAAACCCGTCATCCCCTACGAGCAGTACTTC. This codes for CSSSPKTGGKPVIPYEQYF.

This chain links TRBV5-1 with TRBJ1-6; 8 nucleotides match TRBD1. Trimming at V came to 1 base and at J to 7 bases, leaving 4 bases not matched to a gene. There are 15 residues in the CDR3. Germline CDR1 reads SGHRS; CDR2 reads YFSETQ. The CDR3, as DNA: TGCGCCAGCAGCTTGTCCGGACAGGGAAATTCACCCCTCCACTTT. It encodes CASSLSGQGNSPLHF.

The chain links TRBV15 to TRBJ1-1; D gene ambiguous. Germline values: CDR1 LNHNV, CDR2 YYDKDF (reference sequence). The V end was cut by 0 bases, the J end by 7 bases, with 3 bases between. This CDR3 comprises 11 residues. The CDR3 spells CATSRELEAFF. DNA for the CDR3: TGTGCCACCAGCAGAGAACTTGAAGCTTTCTTT.

The chain carries TRBV28 and TRBJ2-3; D is possibly TRBD1 (6 bases). V was clipped by 6 bases and J by 0 bases, with 25 bases between them. The CDR3 is made up of 19 amino acids. Germline lookup yields CDR1 MDHEN and CDR2 SYDVKM. The CDR3 reads CASRGAGQDPVSSTDTQYF. DNA of the CDR3: TGTGCCAGCAGGGGGGCCGGGCAGGATCCCGTATCTAGCACAGATACGCAGTATTTT.

This chain links TRBV29-1 with TRBJ1-5; D not resolved. Germline lookup yields CDR1 SQVTM and CDR2 ANQGSEA. V gave up 4 bases and J gave up 2 bases, with 12 bases separating them. The length of the CDR3 is 14 residues. The CDR3 DNA sequence: TGCAGCGTTGGCGGCGAAGGAGGCAATCAGCCCCAGCATTTT. Translating it yields CSVGGEGGNQPQHF.

With respect to this clone: Additional DNA sequences in this sample encode the identical CDR3. The rearrangement joins TRBV2 to TRBJ2-2; possibly TRBD2 for D (5 bases). The CDR3 length is 14 residues. Germline V CDR1 and CDR2: SNHLY, FYNNEI. V dropped 7 bases and J dropped 4 bases, with 13 bases sitting between them. The CDR3 nucleotides read TGTGCCAGCACCTTACAAGGACTCACCGGGGAGCTGTTTTTT. Amino acids: CASTLQGLTGELFF.

The V and J genes are TRBV7-2 and TRBJ1-2; 7 nucleotides agree with TRBD1. From germline, CDR1 is SGHTA and CDR2 FQGNSA. V was pared by 4 bases and J by 8 bases, with 7 bases of the junction left unmatched. The CDR3 loop spans 13 amino acids. The CDR3 sequence: CASSSGQASGYTF. The CDR3 coding sequence is TGTGCCAGCAGCTCCGGACAGGCTAGCGGCTACACCTTC.

This sequence joins TRBV27 and TRBJ2-2; no definite D call. The CDR3 sequence is 14 residues long. The ends were cut back, 3 bases at V and 5 bases at J, with 10 bases in the middle. Germline V CDR1 and CDR2: MNHEY, SMNVEV (reference sequence). Here the CDR3 DNA reads TGTGCCAGCAGTTTTTCCACCGGTACCGGGGAGCTGTTTTTT. It encodes CASSFSTGTGELFF.

There are a few counts of this clone. This chain connects TRBV19 to TRBJ1-1; TRBD1 aligns across 8 bases. The CDR3 is 13 amino acids. The junction had 4 bases not matched to a gene; V was cut back by 4 bases and J by 6 bases. Germline CDR1 is LNHDA and CDR2 is SQIVND (reference sequence). CDR3 loop: CASSNQGAAEAFF. For the CDR3, the DNA is TGTGCCAGTAGTAACCAGGGGGCAGCTGAAGCTTTCTTT.

This clone turned up a few times. The V gene is TRBV7-9, the J gene TRBJ1-1, with D maybe TRBD1 (5 bases). V lost 5 bases and J lost 0, with 10 bases in between. Germline V gene sequence: CDR1 SEHNR, CDR2 FQNEAQ (reference sequence). CDR3 size: 14 residues. CDR3 sequence reads: CASSGRDLNTEAFF. The CDR3 coding sequence is TGTGCCAGCAGCGGCAGGGATTTGAACACTGAAGCTTTCTTT.